This TCR beta chain was recovered during a study of cytomegalovirus exposure and HLA in healthy donors. General study points: Previously analyzed data showed that most TCR beta V segments were productive at a frequency of about 90% or about 30%. HLA alleles were associated with 16,951 TCR beta sequences in a later analysis at 0.05 false discovery rate.

It was with 60 Vbeta and 13 Jbeta primers that the PCR ran. Sequencing used immunoSEQ multiplex PCR; TCRdb keeps in-frame clones, though not all of them. The repertoire holds about 160,000 clones, approximately 90% seen once, with approximately 0.85% in the top ten. As concerns this clone: Its antigen is still unknown.

The sequencing input was PBMCs. The receptor's source is a woman aged 25 to 45 in good health and CMV-seronegative.

In DNA, the CDR3 is TGTGCCAGCAGTTCCGCCTACGAGCAGTACTTC. It yields the protein CASSSAYEQYF. The chain links TRBV6-6 to TRBJ2-7; unclear D gene. Germline loops: CDR1 MNHNY, CDR2 SVGAGI (reference sequence). The CDR3 loop spans 11 amino acids. With 4 bases removed from V and 2 bases from J, the gap between germline ends came to 3 bases.